This T cell receptor (beta chain) was recorded in a study of cytomegalovirus exposure and HLA in healthy donors. Notes on the study in general: Most of the CMV-associated TCR beta chains (in a later analysis) appeared to be HLA-restricted.

This clone has just one count. As yet, its antigen is unknown. PCR used 60 Vbeta primers and 13 Jbeta primers. Profiling relied on immunoSEQ multiplex PCR, and the TCRdb table lists in-frame clones only, not all of them. The table has 180,000 or so clones, over 70% seen once. Germline-derived CDR1 and CDR2 are LGHNA and YSLEER. Between the trimmed V and J ends, which lost 0 bases and 5 bases, there was a span of 14 bases. The CDR3 runs 15 residues. The source of this sequence is a male donor in good health and CMV-seronegative. The sample taken for sequencing was PBMCs. The chain carries TRBV4-3 and TRBJ2-7; no definite D call. The CDR3: CASSQDLTVPHEQYF. The DNA of the CDR3 is TGCGCCAGCAGCCAAGATCTTACGGTCCCCCACGAGCAGTACTTC.